A selection of T cell receptor beta chains follows, all from one sample in a study of blood T cell repertoires in COVID-19. This table comes from immunoSEQ multiplex PCR, and its TCRdb copy is limited to in-frame clones, with some not included. Of roughly 300,000 clones listed, approximately 90% are singletons. Material: PBMCs or T cells enriched from blood (not recorded which). All receptors come from a man aged 30-40 years who had recovered from COVID-19. CDR3s include the opening cysteine and the closing phenylalanine or tryptophan. A D gene is named only where the DNA matches it firmly. Clone size is not always given. Where it is, it says once, few, many or a class for expanded clones.

>NA|TRBJ1-2|NA|TRBV6-6
TGTGCCAGCACCCCGGGAGGGCATGGCTACACCTTC
CASTPGGHGYTF
>NA|TRBJ1-2|NA|TRBV19
TGTGCCAGTCTGGACAGCAACTCCTATGGCTACACCTTC
CASLDSNSYGYTF
>NA|TRBJ2-5|NA|TRBV5-1
TGCGCCAGCAGCTTGGAAGCGCCCAGCGGGGAGACCCAGTACTTC
CASSLEAPSGETQYF
>NA|TRBJ2-2|NA|TRBV18
TGTGCCAGCTCACCGCGCTTTTCCTCCACCGGGGAGCTGTTTTTT
CASSPRFSSTGELFF
>NA|TRBJ1-3|NA|TRBV18
TGTGCCAGCTCACCAGAGGCAGGAAACACCATATATTTT
CASSPEAGNTIYF
>NA|TRBJ2-3|NA|TRBV7-8
TGTGCCAGCAGCGAGGAACGAGCGACAGATACGCAGTATTTT
CASSEERATDTQYF
>NA|TRBJ1-1|NA|TRBV7-2
TGTGCCAGCAGCTTAGTCGGGGGGCGCGTAACTGAAGCTTTCTTT
CASSLVGGRVTEAFF
>NA|TRBJ1-4|NA|TRBV5-4
TGTGCCAGCAGTTTAGCGTCAGATGAAAAACTGTTTTTT
CASSLASDEKLFF
>NA|TRBJ2-7|NA|TRBV5-6
TGTGCCAGCAGCTCCCGGGACTTAGACTACGAGCAGTACTTC
CASSSRDLDYEQYF
>NA|TRBJ1-1|NA|TRBV28
TGTGCCCCGAAAGCGACCGCCAAGGGGACTGAAGCTTTCTTT
CAPKATAKGTEAFF
>NA|TRBJ2-1|TRBD2|TRBV5-1
TGCGCCAGCAGCTTGATGGTAGCGGGATCCAATGAGCAGTTCTTC
CASSLMVAGSNEQFF
>NA|TRBJ2-3|TRBD2|TRBV6-1
TGTGCCAGCAGTGTTGCGGGGGGGCCGATGGGAACAGATACGCAGTATTTT
CASSVAGGPMGTDTQYF
>NA|TRBJ2-7|NA|TRBV7-9
TGTGCCAGCAGCTTAGCGACAGGCAGTCGCGAGCAGTACTTC
CASSLATGSREQYF
>once|TRBJ1-1|NA|TRBV4-2
TGTGCCAGCAGCCAACAAACGAGGCTAAACACTGAAGCTTTCTTT
CASSQQTRLNTEAFF
>once|TRBJ2-2|NA|TRBV19
TGTGCCACGTGGTTGTCGGGAGTGCCCGGGGAGCTGTTTTTT
CATWLSGVPGELFF
>NA|TRBJ1-2|NA|TRBV30
TGTGCCTGGAATGGCGCGGCGGGTAACTATGGCTACACCTTC
CAWNGAAGNYGYTF
>NA|TRBJ1-2|NA|TRBV12-3/TRBV12-4
TGTGCCAGCGCGCTTAACTATGGCTACACCTTC
CASALNYGYTF
>once|TRBJ2-7|NA|TRBV5-5
TGTGCCAGCAGCCCATCGGGGGACGAGCAGTACTTC
CASSPSGDEQYF
>NA|TRBJ1-5|NA|TRBV7-8
TGTGCCAGCAGCCCCCTGGGCAGAACGGGCAATCAGCCCCAGCATTTT
CASSPLGRTGNQPQHF
>NA|TRBJ1-5|TRBD1|TRBV7-9
TGTGCCAGCAGCCCCGGGACAGACTATAGCAATCAGCCCCAGCATTTT
CASSPGTDYSNQPQHF
>NA|TRBJ2-5|NA|TRBV11-2
TGTGCCAGCAGCTTAGGGGGGCTGGAGACCCAGTACTTC
CASSLGGLETQYF
>once|TRBJ1-2|TRBD1|TRBV18
TGTGCCAGCTCACCACTGCTCACAGGGGGAGACTATGGCTACACCTTC
CASSPLLTGGDYGYTF
>NA|TRBJ1-1|NA|TRBV5-6
TGTGCCAGCAGCTTGGAGGAGGGAACCGAAGCTTTCTTT
CASSLEEGTEAFF
>NA|TRBJ2-1|TRBD1|TRBV10-2
TGCGCCAGCAGTAAAACAGGGGGCTCCTACAATGAGCAGTTCTTC
CASSKTGGSYNEQFF
>few|TRBJ2-7|NA|TRBV27
TGTGCCAGCAGTTTATTATCCCCGGGCTACGAGCAGTACTTC
CASSLLSPGYEQYF
>NA|TRBJ2-7|NA|TRBV3-1/TRBV3-2
TGTGCCAGCCGGGACTCCTACGAGCAGTACTTC
CASRDSYEQYF
>NA|TRBJ2-5|TRBD2|TRBV9
TGTGCCAGCAGCGTAGCGGGAGGGGATTGGGAGACCCAGTACTTC
CASSVAGGDWETQYF
>NA|TRBJ1-6|NA|TRBV5-5
TGTGCCAGCAGCCGTGATTCACCCCTCCACTTT
CASSRDSPLHF
>NA|TRBJ2-5|TRBD2|TRBV10-2
TGCGCCAGCAGTGGTATAGCGGGGGTCGGAGAGACCCAGTACTTC
CASSGIAGVGETQYF
>NA|TRBJ2-7|TRBD2|TRBV5-1
TGCGCCAGCAGCTTGGATGGGACTAGCGGCTACGAGCAGTACTTC
CASSLDGTSGYEQYF
>few|TRBJ1-2|NA|TRBV3-1/TRBV3-2
TGTGCCAGCAGCCAAGATCGAGGCGGGGGACTCCATAACTATGGCTACACCTTC
CASSQDRGGGLHNYGYTF
>NA|TRBJ2-1|NA|TRBV28
TGTGCCAGCAATGAGGGCCCCCCCTACAATGAGCAGTTCTTC
CASNEGPPYNEQFF
>NA|TRBJ1-1|NA|TRBV7-6
TGTGCCAGCAGCCGACGGGGTGCGGCTGAAGCTTTCTTT
CASSRRGAAEAFF
>NA|TRBJ1-6|TRBD1|TRBV28
TGTGCCAGCAGTTCGTCGGGACAGGGGAATTCACCCCTCCACTTT
CASSSSGQGNSPLHF
>NA|TRBJ1-5|NA|TRBV19
TGTGCCAGTAGTATTTTCGGGCAGCCCCAGCATTTT
CASSIFGQPQHF
>NA|TRBJ1-4|TRBD1|TRBV11-2
TGTGCCAGCAGCTTATGGGGACAGACTAATGAAAAACTGTTTTTT
CASSLWGQTNEKLFF
>NA|TRBJ1-6|TRBD1|TRBV27
TGTGCCAGCAGTCTGGGGACAGGGGCCGAATCACCCCTCCACTTT
CASSLGTGAESPLHF
>NA|TRBJ2-7|TRBD1|TRBV9
TGTGCCAGCAGCGCCCCGACCGGGACAGGGGGAGGAGAGCAGTACTTC
CASSAPTGTGGGEQYF
>NA|TRBJ1-4|NA|TRBV27
TGTGCCAGCAGTTGGGCTGGGACTAATGAAAAACTGTTTTTT
CASSWAGTNEKLFF
>NA|TRBJ1-1|NA|TRBV19
TGTGCCAGTAGAAAGCCGGCAGGGCGGCACACTGAAGCTTTCTTT
CASRKPAGRHTEAFF
>NA|TRBJ1-3|NA|TRBV5-1
TGCGCCAGCAGCTTGGGAGATGGAAACACCATATATTTT
CASSLGDGNTIYF
>NA|TRBJ2-7|TRBD2|TRBV4-1
TGCGCCAGCAGCTTCGGACTAGCGGGGGAGCAGTACTTC
CASSFGLAGEQYF
>NA|TRBJ2-7|NA|TRBV7-5
TGTGTCAGAAGCTTAGGGCCAGGGTCCGAGCAGTACTTC
CVRSLGPGSEQYF
>NA|TRBJ2-7|TRBD1|TRBV6-5
TGTGCCAGCAGTACAGGGGCGTCCTACGAGCAGTACTTC
CASSTGASYEQYF
>NA|TRBJ2-1|TRBD2|TRBV7-8
TGTGCCAGCAGCCTTGCTTTCGGGGGGTCCAGCTCCTACAATGAGCAGTTCTTC
CASSLAFGGSSSYNEQFF